The T cell receptor beta chain under discussion was sequenced for a study of graft-versus-host responses after intestinal transplantation. Study-wide background: Multivisceral, liver-intestinal, or isolated intestinal transplants were received by the recipients. Every recipient underwent anti-thymocyte globulin induction, then tacrolimus and steroids for about three years. Overall study results and limits: In recipient marrow, GvH clones were found, and some appeared first in ileum or blood. Early declines in HvG clones that occurred post-transplant were associated with peak circulating GvH clone levels.

The assay was immunoSEQ multiplex PCR, and TCRdb's table has in-frame clones only and misses some. The table includes 95,000 to 150,000 clones, around 96% detected once. Regarding this clone: As yet, its antigen is unknown.

Germline V gene data show CDR1 as MNHEY and CDR2 as SMNVEV (reference sequence). This CDR3 has 14 amino acids. V was trimmed by 3 bases and J by 2 bases, leaving 8 bases between them. V is TRBV27 and J is TRBJ1-3, with TRBD1 as a possible D gene (6 bases). The sequence derives from a human donor who received an intestinal transplant. The specimen was unstimulated CD8+ T cells sorted from spleen or lymph node cells, collected before intestinal transplant. Here the CDR3 DNA reads TGTGCCAGCAGTTTCCAGGGGCCTGGAAACACCATATATTTT. Amino acids: CASSFQGPGNTIYF.